This TCR beta chain was recovered during a study of beta chain features in type 1 diabetes. Points from the study as a whole: The study left unresolved whether HLA type influences TCRB rearrangement.

Every bit of the isolated RNA underwent reverse transcription, so sequencing read expressed TCRB transcripts. Profiling relied on immunoSEQ multiplex PCR, and the TCRdb table lists in-frame clones only, not all of them. Of approximately 140,000 clones in the sample, around 7% were seen once. The CDR3 spans 14 residues. V was clipped by 0 bases and J by 2 bases, with 10 bases between them. CDR1 GTSNPN and CDR2 SVGIG come from the germline V gene (reference sequence). Purity exceeding 95% was reached by all sorted populations. This clone has just a few counts. No antigen is known for it. Sequencing was done on a sample of central memory CD4+ T cells from blood. The chain has TRBV30 and TRBJ1-2, with a possible D match to TRBD1 (6 bases). The clonotype comes from a woman aged 30 to 39 in good health. The CDR3 coding sequence is TGTGCCTGGAGTGTAACAAGGGGGAACTATGGCTACACCTTC. Its protein product is CAWSVTRGNYGYTF.